This TCR beta chain was obtained from a study of T cells in Graves' hyperthyroidism and ophthalmopathy. General study points: Blood also contained most expanded thyroid clonotypes above 0.001.

Concerning this clonotype itself: Its matching antigen is unknown.

The source material, RNA transcripts, was used to amplify TCR beta CDR3 regions. An initial round of RT-PCR targeting the TCR CDR3 relied on the HTBI primer set. TCRdb called the multiplex PCR reads again in MiXCR, with one record for every CDR3 protein. The data hold fewer than 700,000 distinct CDR3 sequences, with about a sixth observed a single time. Germline assignment: CDR1 MGHDK and CDR2 SYGVNS. The CDR3 spans 11 residues. Trimming removed 4 bases from V and 10 bases from J, with 10 bases in between. In patients aged 18 to 65, hyperthyroidism was newly diagnosed, with duration under 2 months. On the basis of clinical symptoms, serum thyroxine and TRAb, thyroid ultrasound and orbital computed tomography, diagnoses were made. PBMCs were sourced from less than 12 ml fresh peripheral blood.

Sequencing was done on a sample of blood. The chain combines TRBV25-1 with TRBJ2-5; D gene ambiguous. The receptor's source is a woman under 40 with Graves' hyperthyroidism. The CDR3 DNA follows: TGTGCCAGCAGTGTCTATGGCTACCAGTACTTC. Its translation is CASSVYGYQYF.